The clone carrying this TCR beta chain was detected only a few times. Its antigen is unidentified. This specimen belongs to a study of beta chain features in type 1 diabetes. CDR1 and CDR2 from the germline V gene are SGHRS and YFSETQ. The CDR3 loop spans 12 amino acids. The V end lost 0 bases, the J end lost 5 bases, and 4 bases lay between the germline ends. Sorting of CD4+ naive, central memory, regulatory and stem cell-like memory cells was performed via CD45RO/CCR7/CD25/CD127/CD95/CD27. Whole-study findings and limits: In these data, an HLA type influence on TCRB rearrangement remained unresolved. TCRB CDR3s from Type 1 diabetes patients were moderately but significantly shorter in all four CD4+ subsets.

Expressed TCRB transcripts were sequenced because the isolated RNA had all been reverse transcribed beforehand. TCRdb's copy holds only in-frame clones and misses some; the assay was immunoSEQ multiplex PCR. There are fewer than 400,000 clones in the sample; 9.3% occur only once, and 1% lies in the top ten. The chain combines TRBV5-1 with TRBJ2-3; D unclear. This TCR was sampled from a man aged 25-45 years with type 1 diabetes. The sample taken for sequencing was central memory CD4+ T cells from blood. In nucleotides, the CDR3 is TGCGCCAGCAGCTTGGCCGGAGATACGCAGTATTTT. It encodes CASSLAGDTQYF.